Presented here are 12 T cell receptor beta chains from one specimen sequenced in a study of T cells expressing NK-cell markers. TCRdb re-called the 5' RACE reads and catalogs CDR3 proteins one per entry, DNA excluded. This repertoire comprises about half a million distinct CDR3 sequences; its ten largest clones make up over 1.1%. Material for sequencing was blood T cells: a sorted CD56 or NKG2C T cell subset, CD4+ or CD8+ T cells, or bulk PBMC T cells (not recorded which). These receptors were collected from a woman between 45 and 65 years old in good health.

V is TRBV27 and J is TRBJ2-1; TCRdb reports TRBD2, a call that lacks DNA to check it against. Germline CDR1 reads MNHEY; CDR2 reads SMNVEV (reference sequence). The CDR3 is 14 residues long. CDR3 in amino acids: CASSPGTSGGRQFF.

The J gene is TRBJ2-1, the V gene TRBV5-1; there is no DNA to check the TCRdb D call of TRBD2. Per the germline V gene, CDR1 is SGHRS and CDR2 is YFSETQ. The CDR3 sequence is 17 residues long. CDR3 sequence reads: CASSSRTSGVGNNEQFF. Combining the CDR3 with reference TRBV5-1 and TRBJ2-1 gives the whole variable domain KAGVTQTPRYLIKTRGQQVTLSCSPISGHRSVSWYQQTPGQGLQFLFEYFSETQRNKGNFPGRFSGRQFSNSRSEMNVSTLELGDSALYLCASSSRTSGVGNNEQFFGPGTRLTVL.

This sequence joins TRBV10-3 and TRBJ2-1; TCRdb lists TRBD2, though no DNA is available to test this call. The CDR3 contains 15 residues. Germline CDR1 is ENHRY and CDR2 is SYGVKD. The CDR3 reads CAIRVGTSEYNEQFF.

J is TRBJ2-1 and V is TRBV3-1; the D call from TCRdb, TRBD1, cannot be confirmed without DNA. Looked up from germline, CDR1 is LGHDT and CDR2 is YNNKEL (reference sequence). The CDR3 is 15 amino acids. The CDR3 protein is CASTLQGIDDNEQFF.

J is TRBJ2-1 and V is TRBV2. The germline V gene has CDR1 SNHLY and CDR2 FYNNEI. CDR3 length: 16 residues. This chain's CDR3 is CASSVPDTSSYNEQFF.

The CDR3 is CASSIDGHGQATPSGYTF. The genes are TRBV19 and TRBJ1-2; the TRBD1 assignment by TCRdb is unverifiable without DNA. CDR3 length: 18 amino acids. Germline loops: CDR1 LNHDA, CDR2 SQIVND (reference sequence).

V usage is TRBV5-5 and J usage is TRBJ1-6; TCRdb calls TRBD1, which cannot be checked without DNA. In germline, CDR1 is SGHKS, CDR2 YYEKEE (reference sequence). This CDR3 is 17 amino acids long. CDR3 protein: CASSVPGSGGRDSPLHF.

The chain uses TRBV24-1 and TRBJ2-2; the D gene TCRdb calls, TRBD1, cannot be checked with no DNA. From germline, CDR1 is KGHDR and CDR2 SFDVKD. The length of the CDR3 is 16 residues. CDR3 sequence: CATSDLDRANTGELFF.

CDR3 loop: CASSPRTSGSPHEQYF. The V gene is TRBV4-2, the J gene TRBJ2-7; TCRdb selects TRBD2, and the lack of DNA leaves this call unchecked. CDR1 is LGHNA and CDR2 is YNFKEQ in the germline V gene. The CDR3 consists of 16 residues.

The chain carries TRBV12-3 or TRBV12-4 and TRBJ2-5; TCRdb returns TRBD2, unconfirmable since there is no DNA. The CDR3 covers 15 residues. The CDR3 spells CASTYPTSGQETQYF.

The chain combines TRBV24-1 with TRBJ2-2. Looked up from germline, CDR1 is KGHDR and CDR2 is SFDVKD. The CDR3 runs to 17 residues. The chain's CDR3 is CATSDLPGFTNTGELFF.

The CDR3 here is CASSLNSGEKLFF. This rearrangement joins TRBV12-3 or TRBV12-4 to TRBJ1-4; TCRdb reports TRBD1, a call that lacks DNA to check it against. This CDR3 has 13 amino acids.